This T cell receptor beta chain was observed in a study of shared clonotypes between healthy human individuals. CDR1 is LGHNT, CDR2 FRNRAP, per germline. The CDR3 covers 16 residues. The V gene end was trimmed by 1 base and the J gene end by 2 bases; junction bases not matched to a gene: 4. Study-level points and caveats: Donors were few, which limited the genetic and exposure-history diversity represented. The study sampled only blood, and tissue repertoires likely differ.

As regards this clone: No antigen is known for it.

It was on ten immunoSEQ deep assay plates that unsorted PBMC DNA was sequenced. Assay: immunoSEQ multiplex PCR; the TCRdb copy retains only in-frame clones and omits some. Among about 560,000 clones listed, around 78% were seen once. Around 90 million PBMCs supplied genomic DNA for unsorted samples. Sequencing used PBMCs. The chain couples TRBV12-5 to TRBJ2-1; 8 bases align to TRBD2. The sequence was collected from a woman aged 35 to 49 in good health. Some clones in this sample may be carry-over from other donors' samples. The CDR3 loop reads CASGLGSGGAYNEQFF. The CDR3 bases are TGTGCTAGTGGTTTGGGTTCGGGAGGGGCCTACAATGAGCAGTTCTTC.